A selection of T cell receptor beta chains follows, all from one sample in a study of T cells in Graves' hyperthyroidism and ophthalmopathy. TCRdb reprocessed the multiplex PCR reads via MiXCR and lists one record per CDR3 protein. Counted here are 500,000 to 550,000 distinct CDR3 sequences, roughly 20% occurring once; the ten biggest clones make up more than 20%. The sequenced sample consisted of blood. The receptors originated from a man between 18 and 35 years old with Graves' hyperthyroidism. Each CDR3 is given with its conserved first and last residue. A D gene is named only where the DNA matches it firmly. Some rows mark clone size as missing; the rest say once, few, many or name a class of expanded clone.

>TRBV3-1|.|15|TRBJ2-2|many
CASSPRPLGTGELFF
TGTGCCAGCAGCCCTAGGCCTTTGGGCACCGGGGAGCTGTTTTTT
>TRBV7-7|TRBD1|15|TRBJ2-2|once
CASRSGTARTGELFF
TGTGCCAGCAGATCCGGGACAGCGAGGACCGGGGAGCTGTTTTTT
>TRBV29-1|.|11|TRBJ2-7|few
CSVGSLGEQYF
TGCAGCGTTGGTTCTCTCGGGGAGCAGTACTTC
>TRBV7-8|TRBD1|12|TRBJ2-3|many
CASSYGQGTQYF
TGTGCCAGCAGCTACGGACAGGGTACGCAGTATTTT
>TRBV19|.|12|TRBJ2-7|once
CATSPGVYEQYF
TGTGCCACAAGTCCAGGAGTTTACGAGCAGTACTTC
>TRBV5-1|.|15|TRBJ1-5|.
CASSFAVPGNQPQHF
TGCGCCAGCAGCTTCGCTGTGCCGGGGAATCAGCCCCAGCATTTT
>TRBV9|.|14|TRBJ1-1|many
CASSPGEGSTEAFF
TGTGCCAGCAGCCCCGGGGAGGGTTCAACTGAAGCTTTCTTT
>TRBV28|.|14|TRBJ1-2|few
CASSLVEDLYGYTF
TGTGCCAGCAGTTTAGTGGAGGATCTCTATGGCTACACCTTC
>TRBV20-1|.|12|TRBJ1-1|many
CSARRLNTEAFF
TGCAGTGCTAGACGGCTGAACACTGAAGCTTTCTTT
>TRBV4-1|.|14|TRBJ2-7|.
CASSQQDITYEQYF
TGCGCCAGCAGCCAACAGGACATCACCTACGAGCAGTACTTC
>TRBV24-1|TRBD1|16|TRBJ2-7|many
CATSRQGATRLGEQYF
TGTGCCACCAGTAGACAGGGGGCTACAAGGTTGGGCGAGCAGTACTTC
>TRBV6-1|TRBD2|15|TRBJ2-2|many
CASRRPSGGGGELFF
TGTGCCAGCCGTAGGCCTAGCGGGGGAGGCGGGGAGCTGTTTTTT
>TRBV5-1|.|15|TRBJ1-2|few
CASSDRTGTNYGYTF
TGCGCCAGCAGCGATCGAACAGGGACTAACTATGGCTACACCTTC
>TRBV12-3/TRBV12-4|.|14|TRBJ1-2|many
CASSLGGASWGYTF
TGTGCCAGCAGTTTAGGGGGAGCCTCCTGGGGCTACACCTTC
>TRBV30|TRBD1|14|TRBJ1-2|few
CAWTTGATNYGYTF
TGTGCCTGGACAACAGGGGCGACTAACTATGGCTACACCTTC
>TRBV6-1|.|13|TRBJ2-7|few
CASQRADSTEQYF
TGTGCCAGCCAACGGGCTGACAGTACCGAGCAGTACTTC
>TRBV13|.|14|TRBJ2-3|.
CASSVTQGPDTQYF
TGTGCCAGCAGCGTAACACAGGGTCCAGATACGCAGTATTTT
>TRBV19|TRBD2|15|TRBJ2-5|once
CASTRGGYGQETQYF
TGTGCCAGTACGCGGGGAGGGTATGGTCAAGAGACCCAGTACTTC
>TRBV13|TRBD1|14|TRBJ2-5|many
CASSTRTGKETQYF
TGTGCCAGCAGCACGAGGACAGGGAAAGAGACCCAGTACTTC
>TRBV15|.|15|TRBJ2-7|many
CATSRGGGGGYEQYF
TGTGCCACCAGCAGAGGGGGAGGGGGCGGCTACGAGCAGTACTTC
>TRBV11-1|.|16|TRBJ1-2|few
CASSTGQSYLNYGYTF
TGTGCCAGCAGCACAGGACAGTCTTATCTTAACTATGGCTACACCTTC
>TRBV6-5|.|15|TRBJ1-2|once
CASSHQIGVNYGYTF
TGTGCCAGCAGTCACCAAATCGGCGTTAACTATGGCTACACCTTC
>TRBV28|.|12|TRBJ2-5|many
CASSTPMETQYF
TGTGCCAGCAGTACCCCCATGGAGACCCAGTACTTC
>TRBV13|.|16|TRBJ1-2|many
CASSDNRDIGTYGYTF
TGTGCCAGCAGCGATAACCGGGACATCGGGACCTATGGCTACACCTTC
>TRBV6-2/TRBV6-3|.|15|TRBJ2-7|many
CASSKGGLDAYEQYF
TGTGCCAGCTCCAAAGGGGGGCTAGATGCCTACGAGCAGTACTTC
>TRBV11-1|.|17|TRBJ1-2|many
CASSSPRGWADSYGYTF
TGTGCCAGCAGCTCACCTAGGGGGTGGGCCGACAGCTATGGCTACACCTTC
>TRBV20-1|.|13|TRBJ2-7|.
CSALGRGAGEQYF
TGCAGTGCTCTGGGTCGAGGGGCGGGGGAGCAGTACTTC
>TRBV6-5|.|12|TRBJ1-2|many
CASSSENYGYTF
TGTGCCTCTTCCTCCGAGAACTATGGCTACACCTTC
>TRBV7-2|.|14|TRBJ2-2|.
CASRGGVDTGELFF
TGTGCCAGCAGAGGAGGGGTGGACACCGGGGAGCTGTTTTTT
>TRBV7-8|.|15|TRBJ2-7|many
CASSPTRGKPYEQYF
TGTGCCAGCAGCCCTACTCGGGGGAAACCCTACGAGCAGTACTTC
>TRBV20-1|TRBD1|15|TRBJ1-2|few
CSASNALAGGVGYTF
TGCAGTGCTAGTAATGCCCTGGCAGGGGGCGTTGGCTACACCTTC
>TRBV10-3|.|14|TRBJ2-7|.
CAISEEVGNYEQYF
TGTGCCATCAGTGAGGAGGTGGGGAACTACGAGCAGTACTTC
>TRBV19|.|15|TRBJ1-5|few
CATNPDGNFYQPQHF
TGTGCCACTAATCCTGACGGGAATTTCTATCAGCCCCAGCATTTT
>TRBV5-6|.|15|TRBJ1-2|many
CASSLVRQGASGYTF
TGTGCCAGCAGCTTGGTGCGGCAGGGAGCATCTGGCTACACCTTC
>TRBV20-1|.|11|TRBJ1-2|.
CSGPGLAGYTF
TGCAGTGGGCCGGGGCTGGCTGGCTACACCTTC
>TRBV28|.|13|TRBJ2-7|few
CASKRDGTYEQYF
TGTGCCAGCAAAAGAGACGGGACCTACGAGCAGTACTTC
>TRBV12-3/TRBV12-4|TRBD2|15|TRBJ2-3|few
CASSLTSGATDTQYF
TGTGCCAGCAGTTTAACTAGCGGGGCCACAGATACGCAGTATTTT
>TRBV6-2/TRBV6-3|.|13|TRBJ1-1|.
CAIREPSNTEAFF
TGTGCCATTCGCGAGCCGTCGAACACTGAAGCTTTCTTT
>TRBV5-1|.|15|TRBJ2-7|many
CASSLVEGVSYEQYF
TGCGCCAGCAGCTTGGTGGAGGGAGTCTCCTACGAGCAGTACTTC
>TRBV12-3/TRBV12-4|.|13|TRBJ2-2|many
CASSWGNTGELFF
TGTGCCAGCAGTTGGGGGAACACCGGGGAGCTGTTTTTT
>TRBV28|.|15|TRBJ1-3|many
CASSLAGQTGNTIYF
TGTGCCAGCAGTTTGGCGGGGCAGACTGGAAACACCATATATTTT
>TRBV27|.|14|TRBJ2-2|few
CASSLRGWSGELFF
TGTGCCAGCAGTTTAAGGGGGTGGTCCGGGGAGCTGTTTTTT
>TRBV20-1|TRBD1|15|TRBJ2-3|.
CSATKQGNFLDTQYF
TGCAGTGCGACCAAACAGGGGAACTTTCTAGATACGCAGTATTTT
>TRBV5-1|TRBD2|18|TRBJ2-4|.
CASSGSPTSGGPPSIQYF
TGCGCCAGCAGCGGGAGCCCTACTAGCGGGGGACCCCCCAGCATTCAGTACTTC
>TRBV18|.|15|TRBJ1-5|few
CASSGNTGFNQPQHF
TGTGCCAGCTCAGGCAATACAGGGTTTAATCAGCCCCAGCATTTT
>TRBV28|.|13|TRBJ1-5|many
CASSAWSNQPQHF
TGTGCCAGCTCCGCGTGGAGCAATCAGCCCCAGCATTTT
>TRBV30|.|15|TRBJ1-1|many
CAWSVQVTKGTEAFF
TGTGCCTGGAGTGTACAGGTTACTAAGGGGACTGAAGCTTTCTTT
>TRBV11-2|.|16|TRBJ2-7|many
CASSLEDFRSSYEQYF
TGTGCCAGCAGCTTAGAGGACTTCCGGAGCTCCTACGAGCAGTACTTC
>TRBV5-1|.|15|TRBJ2-5|many
CASSTYPGEGETQYF
TGCGCAAGCTCAACTTACCCGGGGGAAGGAGAGACCCAGTACTTC